The 17 T cell receptor beta chains below come from one sample, sequenced in a study of T-cell reconstitution after alpha-beta-depleted transplantation in children. TCRbeta library preparation incorporated unique molecular identifiers. TCRdb re-derived calls from the PCR reads in MiXCR, one entry per CDR3 protein. The sample records a few hundred thousand distinct CDR3 sequences, over 10% being singletons. The source material was PBMCs, mostly from graft donor cells, sampled 360 days after TCRalphabeta/CD19-depleted stem cell transplant. The receptors stem from a male patient younger than 18 who had a stem cell transplant for acute myeloid leukemia, so the T cells may come from the graft donor.

This chain links TRBV5-1 with TRBJ2-2; TRBD1 is a possible D gene (6 bases). V shed 5 bases and J shed 5 bases, with 16 bases lying between them. This CDR3 is 15 amino acids long. CDR1 is SGHRS, CDR2 YFSETQ, per germline. The CDR3, as DNA: TGCGCCAGCAGGCCCACAGGGCCGAGAACCGGGGAGCTGTTTTTT. This gives the protein CASRPTGPRTGELFF. Variable domain in full (rest from reference TRBV5-1 and TRBJ2-2): KAGVTQTPRYLIKTRGQQVTLSCSPISGHRSVSWYQQTPGQGLQFLFEYFSETQRNKGNFPGRFSGRQFSNSRSEMNVSTLELGDSALYLCASRPTGPRTGELFFGEGSRLTVL.

This clonotype was counted only a few times. The CDR3 loop reads CASSPQLRDRVNDEQYF. CDR3 DNA: TGTGCCAGCAGCCCGCAATTAAGGGACAGGGTTAATGACGAGCAGTACTTC. The rearrangement joins TRBV9 to TRBJ2-7, with TRBD1 identical over 9 bases. This CDR3 region has 17 residues. The J segment lost 5 bases and the V segment lost 4 bases, leaving 16 bases of the junction unmatched. CDR1 and CDR2 from the germline V gene are SGDLS and YYNGEE.

This clonotype was found many times. The rearrangement joins TRBV4-2 to TRBJ2-7, with D perhaps TRBD2 (6 bases). Germline CDR1 LGHNA, CDR2 YNFKEQ. This CDR3 is built from 16 residues. Trimming shortened V by 3 bases and J by 1 base, and 16 bases separated the two germline ends. The CDR3 DNA reads as TGTGCCAGCAGCCACACCCAGGAGCGGGCGTCCTACGAGCAGTACTTC. Its protein product is CASSHTQERASYEQYF.

This clonotype has more than one count but fewer than ten. J is TRBJ1-4 and V is TRBV6-5; D gene unclear. CDR1 and CDR2 (germline): MNHEY, SVGAGI. The CDR3 extends over 15 amino acids. Trimming removed 0 bases at V and 7 bases at J, with 12 bases between. The DNA for the CDR3 is TGTGCCAGCAGTTACTCGGGAAACTCCTTTGAAAAACTGTTTTTT. It is translated as CASSYSGNSFEKLFF.

In DNA, the CDR3 is TGTGCCAGCACACTCGGGGTGACGCGAAAACTGTTTTTT. Its protein product is CASTLGVTRKLFF. The chain employs TRBV5-2 and TRBJ1-4. TRBV5-2 is flagged as a pseudogene. This CDR3 region has 13 residues.

This clonotype showed up many times. This chain uses TRBV30 with TRBJ2-7, with 8 bases matching TRBD2. Per germline, CDR1 GTSNPN and CDR2 SVGIG (reference sequence). Trimming cost V 2 bases and J 6 bases; bases outside gene matches: 6. This CDR3 is built from 13 residues. The CDR3 region is CAWSFSGSLEQYF. Here the CDR3 DNA reads TGTGCCTGGAGTTTCAGCGGGAGTCTCGAGCAGTACTTC.

The chain links TRBV7-8 to TRBJ2-3; D remains ambiguous. V was trimmed by 5 bases and J by 5 bases, leaving 14 bases between them. The CDR3 has 14 amino acids. CDR1 and CDR2 (germline): SGHVS, FQNEAQ. CDR3 protein: CASSPRPQLDTQYF. The CDR3 region has the DNA TGTGCCAGCAGCCCCAGACCCCAACTAGATACGCAGTATTTT.

The V gene is TRBV20-1, the J gene TRBJ2-7, with D perhaps matching TRBD2 (6 bases). V lost 4 bases and J 3 bases, leaving 10 bases between the germline ends. This CDR3 is built from 12 residues. CDR1 DFQATT and CDR2 SNEGSKA come from the germline V gene (reference sequence). The CDR3 DNA follows: TGCAGTGCTAAAGGACTATTCTACGAGCAGTACTTC. It yields the protein CSAKGLFYEQYF.

This clonotype came up once. The V call is TRBV20-1, the J call TRBJ1-4; possible D gene TRBD1, 5 bases. V lost 0 bases, J lost 2 bases, and 13 bases lay in between. The CDR3 runs 16 residues. The germline V gene has CDR1 DFQATT and CDR2 SNEGSKA (reference sequence). The CDR3 reads CSARDLQGVTNEKLFF. DNA of the CDR3: TGCAGTGCTAGAGATCTCCAAGGGGTCACTAATGAAAAACTGTTTTTT.

The sample holds a few counts of this clonotype. The chain couples TRBV6-2 or TRBV6-3 to TRBJ1-5; a weak D match, TRBD1 (5 bases). V was clipped by 2 bases and J by 2 bases, with 10 bases between them. The CDR3 is made up of 15 amino acids. CDR1 and CDR2 from the germline V gene are MNHEY and SVGEGT. The CDR3 DNA is TGTGCCAGCAGTTACATTGGGGCCGGCAATCAGCCCCAGCATTTT. As protein: CASSYIGAGNQPQHF.

V usage is TRBV28 and J usage is TRBJ2-5, with 9 bases matching TRBD1. The trim removed 6 bases at V and 3 bases at J, leaving 8 bases unmatched. Germline CDR1 and CDR2: MDHEN and SYDVKM. There are 15 residues in the CDR3. CDR3: CASSPGQGRKETQYF. CDR3 sequence (DNA): TGTGCCAGCAGCCCGGGACAGGGAAGGAAAGAGACCCAGTACTTC.

The chain carries TRBV7-2 and TRBJ2-1, with 13 bases lining up with TRBD2. This CDR3 is 16 amino acids long. CDR1 and CDR2 from the germline V gene are SGHTA and FQGNSA. V lost 0 bases and J lost 12; bases outside the gene matches: 8. The CDR3 loop is CASSLAVGLAGIRQFF. The CDR3 nucleotides read TGTGCCAGCAGCTTAGCGGTGGGACTAGCGGGAATTAGGCAGTTCTTC. Full variable domain (remainder filled in from reference TRBV7-2 and TRBJ2-1): GAGVSQSPSNKVTEKGKDVELRCDPISGHTALYWYRQSLGQGLEFLIYFQGNSAPDKSGLPSDRFSAERTGGSVSTLTIQRTQQEDSAVYLCASSLAVGLAGIRQFFGPGTRLTVL.

This clonotype was seen a few times. The chain links TRBV7-3 to TRBJ2-7, with TRBD2 as a possible D gene (5 bases). CDR1 is SGHTA, CDR2 FQGTGA, per germline. The V gene lost 5 bases and the J gene lost 6 bases, with 14 bases spanning the gap. The CDR3 covers 13 residues. CDR3 amino acids: CASSNGVEREQYF. The CDR3, as DNA: TGTGCCAGCAGCAACGGGGTGGAGCGCGAGCAGTACTTC.

The gene calls are TRBV29-1 and TRBJ1-5; 9 bases match TRBD1. CDR1 is SQVTM and CDR2 is ANQGSEA in the germline V gene. The CDR3 spans 13 residues. V gave up 5 bases and J gave up 4 bases; unmatched junction bases: 3. CDR3 loop: CSVLDRGNQPQHF. CDR3 DNA sequence: TGCAGCGTTCTGGACAGGGGTAATCAGCCCCAGCATTTT.

This clonotype showed up many times. The chain carries TRBV5-1 and TRBJ2-7; TRBD2 agrees at 7 bases. Germline trimming cut 4 bases from V and 6 bases from J; bases unmatched to any gene: 1. The CDR3 spans 11 residues. Germline-derived CDR1 and CDR2 are SGHRS and YFSETQ. The DNA of the CDR3 is TGCGCCAGCAGCGAGCGGGGCGAGCAGTACTTC. It is translated as CASSERGEQYF. Combining the CDR3 with reference TRBV5-1 and TRBJ2-7 gives the whole variable domain KAGVTQTPRYLIKTRGQQVTLSCSPISGHRSVSWYQQTPGQGLQFLFEYFSETQRNKGNFPGRFSGRQFSNSRSEMNVSTLELGDSALYLCASSERGEQYFGPGTRLTVT.

This clonotype was observed a few times. The chain links TRBV15 to TRBJ2-7, with D perhaps matching TRBD1 (6 bases). The CDR3 runs to 14 residues. Deletions cut 1 base from V and 7 bases from J, with 14 bases between. CDR1 and CDR2 from the germline V gene are LNHNV and YYDKDF (reference sequence). This CDR3 reads CATSRGTARGEQYF. The CDR3, as DNA: TGTGCCACCAGCAGAGGGACGGCAAGGGGGGAGCAGTACTTC.

This clonotype was counted ten times or more. The V call is TRBV29-1, the J call TRBJ2-7; 8 positions match TRBD2. Germline CDR1 SQVTM, CDR2 ANQGSEA. CDR3 size: 14 residues. Losses at the gene ends were 6 bases for V and 0 bases for J; bases not matched to a gene: 7. DNA of the CDR3: TGCAGCGTCGGGACTAGGTTGGGCTCCTACGAGCAGTACTTC. Translated, it gives CSVGTRLGSYEQYF.